Below are 10 T cell receptor beta chains sequenced from a single sample in a study of blood T cell repertoires in COVID-19 (dated by TCRdb to the early 2020s). The library was made by the immunoSEQ multiplex PCR assay. Sourced from immuneACCESS, this table was stored by TCRdb with only in-frame sequences that have V and J called. A share of the clones is absent; for the studies checked, an unresolved V gene accounts for under half, and the remainder has no known explanation. Here the sample has 110,000 or so clones; about 89% occur a single time. The ten largest clones capture approximately 20% of the sample. The sample taken for sequencing was peripheral blood. These receptor sequences come from a human donor with acute or convalescent COVID-19. The donor label of this sample is uncertain.

The chain uses TRBV27 and TRBJ2-3; possibly TRBD1 for D (5 bases). This CDR3 is 14 amino acids long. Per the germline V gene, CDR1 is MNHEY and CDR2 is SMNVEV (reference sequence). Between the trimmed V and J ends, which lost 3 bases and 2 bases, there was a span of 9 bases. The CDR3 here is CASSFSRATDTQYF. The DNA for the CDR3 is TGTGCCAGCAGTTTCTCCAGGGCCACAGATACGCAGTATTTT.

CDR3 bases: TGTGCCAGCAGAGGACAACCTAACACTGAAGCTTTCTTT. Encoded protein: CASRGQPNTEAFF. The rearrangement links TRBV28 to TRBJ1-1; a weak D match, TRBD1 (5 bases). The CDR3 contains 13 residues. The V and J ends lost 6 bases and 2 bases respectively, with 10 bases between them. Germline V gene lookup returns CDR1 MDHEN and CDR2 SYDVKM.

This clone was seen only a few times. V is TRBV4-3 and J is TRBJ1-2; D is unclear. Germline CDR1 is LGHNA and CDR2 is YSLEER. V gave up 0 bases and J gave up 6 bases, with 11 bases separating them. The CDR3 spans 14 residues. CDR3 bases: TGCGCCAGCAGCCAAGATCTACTCGCGGATGGCTACACCTTC. This sequence encodes CASSQDLLADGYTF.

The chain is built from TRBV28 and TRBJ2-3, with D maybe TRBD1 (7 bases). This CDR3 is built from 15 residues. Looked up from germline, CDR1 is MDHEN and CDR2 is SYDVKM. V lost 7 bases, J lost 1 base, and 15 bases lay in between. The CDR3: CASMTQGGGTDTQYF. CDR3 in DNA: TGTGCCAGCATGACTCAGGGGGGAGGCACAGATACGCAGTATTTT.

This rearrangement joins TRBV19 to TRBJ1-5; D unclear. The germline gives CDR1 LNHDA, CDR2 SQIVND (reference sequence). V was clipped by 2 bases and J by 0 bases, with 8 bases between them. The CDR3 extends over 15 amino acids. CDR3 DNA sequence: TGTGCCAGTAGTATATTTTTCTATAGCAATCAGCCCCAGCATTTT. Translated, it gives CASSIFFYSNQPQHF.

The chain combines TRBV28 with TRBJ2-1; 9 nucleotides align to TRBD2. Unmatched junction bases numbered 2, after V lost 0 bases and J lost 2 bases. Germline V gene sequence: CDR1 MDHEN, CDR2 SYDVKM. The CDR3 length is 16 residues. The CDR3 DNA follows: TGTGCCAGCAGTTTATGGCGGGAGGGGGCCTACAATGAGCAGTTCTTC. It encodes CASSLWREGAYNEQFF.

The chain has TRBV28 and TRBJ2-7; 7 bases match TRBD1. Trimming at V came to 6 bases and at J to 0 bases, leaving 8 bases not matched to a gene. CDR1 is MDHEN, CDR2 SYDVKM, per germline. This CDR3 region has 15 residues. CDR3 DNA: TGTGCCAGCAGCACCCGCAGGGACAGCTCCTACGAGCAGTACTTC. Amino acids: CASSTRRDSSYEQYF.

The chain has TRBV6-2 or TRBV6-3 and TRBJ2-1, with 9 nucleotides matching TRBD2. Per germline, CDR1 MNHEY and CDR2 SVGEGT. The CDR3 is made up of 16 amino acids. J was trimmed by 6 bases and V by 5 bases; bases with no gene match: 11. CDR3 sequence reads: CASSPLWRGGGNEQFF. DNA of the CDR3: TGTGCCAGCAGTCCCCTTTGGCGGGGGGGAGGCAATGAGCAGTTCTTC.

V usage is TRBV4-1 and J usage is TRBJ1-2; 9 nucleotides line up with TRBD1. The CDR3 runs to 15 residues. The junction had 6 bases not matched to a gene; V was cut back by 1 base and J by 6 bases. Germline CDR1 reads MGHRA; CDR2 reads YSYEKL. The CDR3 sequence is CASSQVPGTGNGYTF. CDR3 DNA sequence: TGCGCCAGCAGCCAAGTTCCAGGGACAGGGAATGGCTACACCTTC.

The gene calls are TRBV15 and TRBJ2-1; D not certain. Per germline, CDR1 LNHNV and CDR2 YYDKDF (reference sequence). CDR3 length: 15 amino acids. Trimming cost V 1 base and J 4 bases, with 11 bases left between them. CDR3 sequence: CATSRAATPYNEQFF. The CDR3 DNA sequence: TGTGCCACCAGCAGAGCCGCCACTCCGTACAATGAGCAGTTCTTC.